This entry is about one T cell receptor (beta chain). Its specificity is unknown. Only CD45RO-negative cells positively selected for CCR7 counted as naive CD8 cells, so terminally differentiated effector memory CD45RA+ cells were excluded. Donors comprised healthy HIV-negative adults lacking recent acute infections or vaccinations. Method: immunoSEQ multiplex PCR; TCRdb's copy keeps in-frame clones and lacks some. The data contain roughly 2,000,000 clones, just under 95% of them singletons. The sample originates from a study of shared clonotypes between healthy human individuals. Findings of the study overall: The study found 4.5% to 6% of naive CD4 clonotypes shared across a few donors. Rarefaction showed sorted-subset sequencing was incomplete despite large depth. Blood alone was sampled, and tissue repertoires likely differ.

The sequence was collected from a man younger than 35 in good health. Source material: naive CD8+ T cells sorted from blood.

The DNA of the CDR3 is TGCGCCAGCAGCCAAGATCATGGCTCTGGAAACACCATATATTTT. Protein sequence: CASSQDHGSGNTIYF. The chain joins TRBV4-3 to TRBJ1-3; D unclear. The CDR3 runs to 15 residues. Germline lookup yields CDR1 LGHNA and CDR2 YSLEER. V was shortened by 0 bases and J by 0 bases, with 6 bases between the two germline ends.